This TCR beta chain was sequenced for a study of T cells and Merkel cell carcinoma outcomes. Study-level findings and limits: Repertoire plus T-cell density reportedly predicted Merkel cell carcinoma outcomes.

The germline V gene encodes CDR1 MGHRA and CDR2 YSYEKL. The V end was cut by 7 bases, the J end by 7 bases, with 14 bases between. The length of the CDR3 is 13 residues. TCRdb keeps only in-frame clones here, not all; method: immunoSEQ multiplex PCR. Among thousands of clones listed, about 85% were seen once. For this clone: The target antigen is unknown.

Specimen: tumor tissue from Merkel cell carcinoma. This sequence originates from a human donor with Merkel cell carcinoma. The chain joins TRBV4-1 to TRBJ1-5; a weak D match, TRBD1 (6 bases). The CDR3 DNA is TGCGCCAGCATCCCTAAGCAGGGGCAGCCCCAGCATTTT. Its translation: CASIPKQGQPQHF.